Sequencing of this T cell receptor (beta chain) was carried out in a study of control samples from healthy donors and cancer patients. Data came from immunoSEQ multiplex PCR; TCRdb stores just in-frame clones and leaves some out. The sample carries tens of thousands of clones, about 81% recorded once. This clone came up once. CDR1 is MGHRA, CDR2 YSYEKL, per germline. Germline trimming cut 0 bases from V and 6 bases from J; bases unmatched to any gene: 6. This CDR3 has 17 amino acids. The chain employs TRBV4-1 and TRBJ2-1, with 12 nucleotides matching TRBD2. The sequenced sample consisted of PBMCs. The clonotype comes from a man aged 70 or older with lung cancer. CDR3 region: CASSQDRLAGVINEQFF. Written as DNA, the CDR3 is TGCGCCAGCAGCCAAGACCGACTAGCGGGGGTGATCAATGAGCAGTTCTTC.